This TCR beta chain was sequenced in a study of human T cells and chemical hapten exposure. Study-level points and caveats: The number of TCRs above 1 in 1000 frequency did not change after DPC sensitization.

Ten or more counts support this clonotype. Its specificity is unknown. The CDR3 extends over 13 amino acids. CDR1 is SNHLY and CDR2 is FYNNEI in the germline V gene. The V gene lost 4 bases and the J gene lost 6 bases, with 11 bases spanning the gap. The sample's time point: healthy volunteer bleed at 6 weeks. Unfractionated whole blood served as the source for total RNA extraction. Each CDR3 protein gets one entry after TCRdb re-called the RACE reads with MiXCR. This sample carries approximately 34,000 distinct CDR3 sequences, about 5.5% of them seen once, and the ten largest clones take around 13%. The chain combines TRBV2 with TRBJ2-3; D unresolved. This TCR was sampled from a human donor in good health. Some clones in this sample may be carry-over from other donors' samples. The sequencing input was whole blood. CDR3 DNA sequence: TGTGCCAGCAGTGGGGAATCCCGGGATACGCAGTATTTT. Translated, it gives CASSGESRDTQYF.